The 18 T cell receptor beta chains below all came from one sample that was sequenced in a study of blood T cell repertoires in COVID-19. TCRdb's copy holds only in-frame clones and misses some; the assay was immunoSEQ multiplex PCR. The table has tens of thousands of clones, roughly 91% seen once. The sequenced sample was peripheral blood. These receptors originate from a man between 65 and 79 years old with active COVID-19.

CDR3 coding DNA: TGTGCCAGCAGTACACCCAGGGTCTCTGGAAACACCATATATTTT. Amino acids: CASSTPRVSGNTIYF. The gene calls are TRBV7-8 and TRBJ1-3, with D tentatively TRBD1 (5 bases). The CDR3 length is 15 residues. V lost 6 bases to trimming and J lost 0 bases, with 12 bases between them. Germline values: CDR1 SGHVS, CDR2 FQNEAQ. Together with reference TRBV7-8 and TRBJ1-3, the CDR3 gives the full variable domain: GAGVSQSPRYKVAKRGQDVALRCDPISGHVSLFWYQQALGQGPEFLTYFQNEAQLDKSGLPSDRFFAERPEGSVSTLKIQRTQQEDSAVYLCASSTPRVSGNTIYFGEGSWLTVV.

The CDR3 DNA reads TGTGCCAGCAGTCAGGGGTATGAGCAGTTCTTC. It codes for CASSQGYEQFF. This chain connects TRBV28 to TRBJ2-1; possibly TRBD1 for D (6 bases). CDR1 and CDR2 (germline): MDHEN, SYDVKM. This CDR3 region has 11 residues. Between the trimmed V and J ends, which lost 5 bases and 8 bases, there was a span of 7 bases.

This rearrangement joins TRBV2 to TRBJ2-5; no reliable D call. The V end was cut by 2 bases, the J end by 1 base, with 14 bases between. This CDR3 comprises 16 residues. Germline CDR1 reads SNHLY; CDR2 reads FYNNEI. The CDR3 protein is CASSELSMRVQETQYF. CDR3 DNA sequence: TGTGCCAGCAGTGAATTATCGATGCGAGTCCAAGAGACCCAGTACTTC.

V usage is TRBV5-6 and J usage is TRBJ2-5; 13 bases fit TRBD2. V shed 4 bases and J 3 bases; nucleotides not matched to a gene: 9. Germline CDR1 is SGHDT and CDR2 is YYEEEE. The length of the CDR3 is 17 residues. CDR3 nucleotide sequence: TGTGCCAGCAGCCGTACTGCAGGACTAGCGGGAGAAGAGACCCAGTACTTC. Protein sequence: CASSRTAGLAGEETQYF.

The chain combines TRBV19 with TRBJ1-1; D remains ambiguous. CDR3 length: 14 amino acids. V shed 6 bases and J shed 5 bases, with 16 bases lying between them. From germline, CDR1 is LNHDA and CDR2 SQIVND (reference sequence). The CDR3 is CASSRLWGGTEAFF. CDR3 in DNA: TGTGCCAGTAGCCGTCTATGGGGAGGTACTGAAGCTTTCTTT.

This clone turned up a few times. The chain links TRBV28 to TRBJ1-5; D unclear. In germline, CDR1 is MDHEN, CDR2 SYDVKM. The CDR3 extends over 13 amino acids. Deletions cut 2 bases from V and 4 bases from J, with 6 bases between. The CDR3 nucleotides are TGTGCCAGCAGTTTAGCTAGGAATCAGCCCCAGCATTTT. It encodes CASSLARNQPQHF. Full variable domain (outside the CDR3, taken from reference TRBV28 and TRBJ1-5): DVKVTQSSRYLVKRTGEKVFLECVQDMDHENMFWYRQDPGLGLRLIYFSYDVKMKEKGDIPEGYSVSREKKERFSLILESASTNQTSMYLCASSLARNQPQHFGDGTRLSIL.

Here the CDR3 reads CASSVGGRTEKLFF. The CDR3, as DNA: TGTGCCAGCAGCGTAGGGGGCAGGACTGAAAAACTGTTTTTT. V gene TRBV9 combines with J gene TRBJ1-4, with D maybe TRBD1 (5 bases). The V end lost 0 bases, the J end lost 7 bases, and 10 bases lay between the germline ends. Germline V gene lookup returns CDR1 SGDLS and CDR2 YYNGEE. The CDR3 totals 14 residues.

The chain is built from TRBV5-4 and TRBJ2-2; TRBD2 aligns across 7 bases. The CDR3 totals 16 residues. The germline CDR1 and CDR2 sequences are SGHNT and YYREEE (reference sequence). Germline trimming cut 4 bases from V and 1 base from J; bases unmatched to any gene: 7. CDR3 sequence reads: CASSLRGTKNTGELFF. CDR3 nucleotides: TGTGCCAGCAGCCTGAGAGGGACTAAGAACACCGGGGAGCTGTTTTTT.

In its sample, this clone was seen once. This chain connects TRBV14 to TRBJ2-1, with 11 bases matching TRBD1. The CDR3 is 15 amino acids. Germline CDR1 SGHDN, CDR2 FVKESK. The ends lost 4 bases at V and 5 bases at J; junction bases unmatched: 4. The CDR3 DNA follows: TGTGCCAGCAGCCCTGGACAGGGGGCCCACAATGAGCAGTTCTTC. This translates into CASSPGQGAHNEQFF.

The J gene is TRBJ1-5, the V gene TRBV5-1, with D uncertain. V lost 1 base and J lost 0, with 23 bases in between. The CDR3 contains 20 residues. Germline loops: CDR1 SGHRS, CDR2 YFSETQ. The CDR3 bases are TGCGCCAGCAGCTTGAAGTCAGGATCCGATTTTTCTCATAGCAATCAGCCCCAGCATTTT. Its translation is CASSLKSGSDFSHSNQPQHF.

The V and J genes are TRBV15 and TRBJ1-1, with D unresolved. Germline CDR1 and CDR2: LNHNV and YYDKDF (reference sequence). V was clipped by 0 bases and J by 1 base, with 9 bases between them. This CDR3 is built from 15 residues. CDR3 in amino acids: CATSRDGRGNTEAFF. The CDR3 nucleotides read TGTGCCACCAGCAGAGATGGCCGGGGGAACACTGAAGCTTTCTTT.

V and J are TRBV7-9 and TRBJ2-3; 8 bases align to TRBD2. CDR3 length: 14 amino acids. CDR1 is SEHNR and CDR2 is FQNEAQ in the germline V gene (reference sequence). With 4 bases clipped from V and 6 bases from J, the junction kept 6 bases outside the gene matches. The CDR3 DNA follows: TGTGCCAGCAGCTCCCGGGGGGGCCCGGATACGCAGTATTTT. This gives the protein CASSSRGGPDTQYF.

The V and J genes are TRBV9 and TRBJ1-1; 9 nucleotides match TRBD1. V shed 3 bases, J shed 5 bases, and the junction held 8 bases outside the gene matches. This CDR3 is built from 15 residues. Germline CDR1 reads SGDLS; CDR2 reads YYNGEE. CDR3 loop: CASSALGQGGTEAFF. CDR3 DNA: TGTGCCAGCAGCGCCTTGGGACAGGGAGGGACTGAAGCTTTCTTT.

The chain recombines TRBV2 with TRBJ2-7; 9 bases fit TRBD2. Germline loops: CDR1 SNHLY, CDR2 FYNNEI. This CDR3 has 15 amino acids. The V gene end was trimmed by 4 bases and the J gene end by 2 bases; junction bases not matched to a gene: 6. CDR3 amino acids: CASSVMGGRAYEQYF. The CDR3 nucleotides are TGTGCCAGCAGTGTAATGGGCGGGAGGGCCTACGAGCAGTACTTC.

This clone was seen only once. The chain carries TRBV19 and TRBJ2-7, with 8 bases lining up with TRBD1. This CDR3 comprises 15 residues. V shed 5 bases and J 6 bases; nucleotides not matched to a gene: 12. Germline V lookup: CDR1 LNHDA, CDR2 SQIVND (reference sequence). CDR3 sequence (DNA): TGTGCCAGTAGTGCGCCGACAGGGGCAATGGCCGAGCAGTACTTC. Its translation is CASSAPTGAMAEQYF.

In this sample, this clone turned up once. The chain couples TRBV5-1 to TRBJ2-1; D ambiguous. Trimming stripped 0 bases from V and 10 bases from J, with 11 bases between. The CDR3 has 13 residues. Germline CDR1 SGHRS, CDR2 YFSETQ. CDR3 in amino acids: CASSLEAVIEQFF. The CDR3 DNA follows: TGCGCCAGCAGCTTGGAGGCGGTTATAGAGCAGTTCTTC. Full variable domain (remainder filled in from reference TRBV5-1 and TRBJ2-1): KAGVTQTPRYLIKTRGQQVTLSCSPISGHRSVSWYQQTPGQGLQFLFEYFSETQRNKGNFPGRFSGRQFSNSRSEMNVSTLELGDSALYLCASSLEAVIEQFFGPGTRLTVL.

The rearrangement joins TRBV25-1 to TRBJ2-1, with 13 positions matching TRBD2. Germline V lookup: CDR1 MGHDK, CDR2 SYGVNS. With V trimmed by 1 base and J by 6 bases, 0 bases remained unmatched. This CDR3 spans 15 amino acids. This CDR3 reads CASSEWTSGSNEQFF. The CDR3 nucleotides read TGTGCCAGCAGTGAATGGACTAGCGGGAGCAATGAGCAGTTCTTC. The entire variable domain, with the rest obtained from reference TRBV25-1 and TRBJ2-1, is as follows: EADIYQTPRYLVIGTGKKITLECSQTMGHDKMYWYQQDPGMELHLIHYSYGVNSTEKGDLSSESTVSRIRTEHFPLTLESARPSHTSQYLCASSEWTSGSNEQFFGPGTRLTVL.

V and J are TRBV15 and TRBJ2-7, with D perhaps TRBD2 (6 bases). V was shortened by 0 bases and J by 2 bases, with 11 bases between the two germline ends. Germline V gives CDR1 LNHNV, CDR2 YYDKDF (reference sequence). This CDR3 contains 15 residues. The CDR3 protein is CATSRDDSGTYEQYF. CDR3 nucleotides: TGTGCCACCAGCAGAGATGATAGCGGAACCTACGAGCAGTACTTC.